These 24 T cell receptor beta chains came from one sample sequenced in a study of shared clonotypes between healthy human individuals. Profiled with immunoSEQ multiplex PCR; TCRdb holds only in-frame clones, not every one. Of about 1.4 million clones listed, around 95% are singletons. Source material: naive CD4+ T cells sorted from blood. Documented subset: CD45RA+ positively selected. Every receptor here comes from a man aged 25 to 45 in good health.

This chain links TRBV5-1 with TRBJ1-1; D is uncertain. V lost 4 bases to trimming and J lost 5 bases, with 9 bases between them. The germline gives CDR1 SGHRS, CDR2 YFSETQ. The CDR3 contains 12 residues. The CDR3 DNA is TGCGCCAGCAGCAAGGGCGGTACTGAAGCTTTCTTT. Its translation: CASSKGGTEAFF.

Notes on this clone: Different DNA sequences within this sample yield the same CDR3. CDR3 sequence (DNA): TGTGCCAGCAGTTTTAACAGGGGTACTGAAGCTTTCTTT. Amino acids: CASSFNRGTEAFF. This chain uses TRBV27 with TRBJ1-1; 7 nucleotides line up with TRBD1. This CDR3 comprises 13 residues. CDR1 and CDR2 from the germline V gene are MNHEY and SMNVEV (reference sequence). V was pared by 3 bases and J by 5 bases, with 3 bases of the junction left unmatched.

The chain carries TRBV21-1 and TRBJ1-5. TRBV21-1 is classified as a pseudogene. The CDR3 extends over 13 amino acids. The CDR3 sequence: CASIPTGNQPQHF. Here the CDR3 DNA reads TGTGCCAGCATACCGACGGGGAATCAGCCCCAGCATTTT.

V gene TRBV28 combines with J gene TRBJ1-5; possible D gene TRBD1, 5 bases. V was pared by 2 bases and J by 6 bases, with 11 bases between. The germline CDR1 and CDR2 sequences are MDHEN and SYDVKM. This CDR3 spans 14 amino acids. This CDR3 is CASSLARDGQPQHF. The CDR3 DNA follows: TGTGCCAGCAGTTTAGCCAGGGACGGTCAGCCCCAGCATTTT.

The chain recombines TRBV7-9 with TRBJ1-3; D perhaps matches TRBD1 (6 bases). The germline V and J ends were trimmed by 1 base and 7 bases, with 14 bases remaining between them. This CDR3 region has 15 residues. The V gene's germline CDR1 is SEHNR and CDR2 FQNEAQ (reference sequence). The CDR3 region is CASSLVQGIRNTIYF. The CDR3 DNA follows: TGTGCCAGCAGCTTAGTACAGGGTATAAGGAACACCATATATTTT.

For this clone: The sample has other DNA sequences that encode this CDR3 too. The rearrangement links TRBV6-1 to TRBJ1-5; D is undetermined. Trimming shortened V by 5 bases and J by 0 bases, and 5 bases separated the two germline ends. The CDR3 sequence is 13 residues long. Germline V gene sequence: CDR1 MNHNS, CDR2 SASEGT. This chain's CDR3 is CASSTDSNQPQHF. CDR3 coding DNA: TGTGCCAGCAGTACAGATAGCAATCAGCCCCAGCATTTT.

The chain joins TRBV13 to TRBJ2-3; TRBD1 matches 7 bases. The germline V gene encodes CDR1 PRHDT and CDR2 FYEKMQ (reference sequence). This CDR3 has 13 amino acids. Trimming removed 3 bases from V and 4 bases from J; junction bases left unmatched: 1. DNA of the CDR3: TGTGCCAGCAGCTTCACAGGGGCAGATACGCAGTATTTT. Translated, it gives CASSFTGADTQYF.

This clone was found once. The chain couples TRBV4-3 to TRBJ1-1; D is uncertain. Germline values: CDR1 LGHNA, CDR2 YSLEER. V was clipped by 2 bases and J by 1 base, with 5 bases between them. The CDR3 runs 13 residues. The CDR3: CASSQIWNTEAFF. The CDR3 coding sequence is TGCGCCAGCAGCCAAATATGGAACACTGAAGCTTTCTTT.

This chain connects TRBV4-3 to TRBJ2-6, with D perhaps TRBD1 or TRBD2 (5 bases each). V was clipped by 6 bases and J by 0 bases, with 12 bases between them. The CDR3 extends over 16 amino acids. Germline values: CDR1 LGHNA, CDR2 YSLEER. The CDR3 region has the DNA TGCGCCAGCAGGAGGGGAGTGAACTCTGGGGCCAACGTCCTGACTTTC. Translation: CASRRGVNSGANVLTF.

The chain combines TRBV5-1 with TRBJ2-2; weak D call: TRBD2 (6 bases). CDR3 length: 17 amino acids. Germline CDR1 reads SGHRS; CDR2 reads YFSETQ. V was trimmed by 4 bases and J by 2 bases, leaving 18 bases between them. CDR3 sequence reads: CASSGAGTIPNTGELFF. CDR3 sequence (DNA): TGCGCCAGCAGCGGGGCGGGGACGATCCCAAACACCGGGGAGCTGTTTTTT.

J is TRBJ1-6 and V is TRBV27; 11 bases fit TRBD1. V dropped 6 bases and J dropped 7; count of bases not matched to a gene: 11. The CDR3 runs to 17 residues. From germline, CDR1 is MNHEY and CDR2 SMNVEV (reference sequence). CDR3 sequence reads: CASRGDWTGGYNSPLHF. CDR3 bases: TGTGCCAGCAGGGGGGATTGGACAGGGGGCTACAATTCACCCCTCCACTTT.

The chain is built from TRBV28 and TRBJ1-4; D remains unclear. Germline V gene sequence: CDR1 MDHEN, CDR2 SYDVKM. The CDR3 spans 15 residues. V lost 5 bases and J lost 7, with 17 bases in between. CDR3 nucleotide sequence: TGTGCCAGCAGTCCACCGGGGTATGCGGGTGAAAAACTGTTTTTT. This encodes CASSPPGYAGEKLFF. Using reference TRBV28 and TRBJ1-4 for the parts outside the CDR3, the full variable domain is DVKVTQSSRYLVKRTGEKVFLECVQDMDHENMFWYRQDPGLGLRLIYFSYDVKMKEKGDIPEGYSVSREKKERFSLILESASTNQTSMYLCASSPPGYAGEKLFFGSGTQLSVL.

The chain combines TRBV9 with TRBJ2-5; D tentatively reads TRBD1 or TRBD2 (5 bases each). This CDR3 has 16 amino acids. V shed 0 bases and J shed 5 bases, with 17 bases lying between them. Germline V gene data show CDR1 as SGDLS and CDR2 as YYNGEE. This chain's CDR3 is CASSVAWGTPVETQYF. The CDR3 region has the DNA TGTGCCAGCAGCGTAGCTTGGGGGACCCCTGTGGAGACCCAGTACTTC.

In this sample, this clone turned up once. The chain recombines TRBV5-1 with TRBJ1-4; 8 nucleotides match TRBD1. CDR1 is SGHRS, CDR2 YFSETQ, per germline. The CDR3 loop spans 14 amino acids. The junction had 5 bases not matched to a gene; V was cut back by 3 bases and J by 7 bases. The CDR3 DNA reads TGCGCCAGCAGCTCAAGGACAGGGCTTGAAAAACTGTTTTTT. It yields the protein CASSSRTGLEKLFF.

The rearrangement links TRBV7-3 to TRBJ2-2; 8 bases match TRBD2. Losses at the gene ends were 1 base for V and 1 base for J; bases not matched to a gene: 11. The CDR3 is 19 residues long. Germline CDR1 and CDR2: SGHTA and FQGTGA. For the CDR3, the DNA is TGTGCCAGCAGCTTAAGTCGAGGTGTCGGGAGGGAGAACACCGGGGAGCTGTTTTTT. Amino acids: CASSLSRGVGRENTGELFF.

The rearrangement joins TRBV10-1 to TRBJ2-3, with D tentatively TRBD1 (5 bases). V was clipped by 8 bases and J by 11 bases, with 14 bases between them. The CDR3 loop spans 11 amino acids. Looked up from germline, CDR1 is WNHNN and CDR2 is SYGVQD (reference sequence). CDR3 bases: TGCGCCAGCCCCGACAGTGCGAGGCAGTATTTT. As protein: CASPDSARQYF.

This chain joins TRBV7-2 and TRBJ2-1; TRBD2 matches at 7 bases. This CDR3 contains 16 residues. V dropped 4 bases and J dropped 0; count of bases not matched to a gene: 6. The germline V gene encodes CDR1 SGHTA and CDR2 FQGNSA. CDR3 sequence reads: CASSSVLAVSYNEQFF. For the CDR3, the DNA is TGTGCCAGCAGCTCCGTTCTAGCGGTCTCCTACAATGAGCAGTTCTTC.

The V call is TRBV28, the J call TRBJ2-7, with 10 bases identical to TRBD1. This CDR3 has 15 residues. Germline CDR1 MDHEN, CDR2 SYDVKM. V lost 6 bases, J lost 5 bases, and 10 bases stayed unmatched. CDR3 loop: CASRSHRDRGHEQYF. The CDR3 nucleotides are TGTGCCAGCAGGAGCCACCGGGACAGGGGCCACGAGCAGTACTTC.

Here the CDR3 reads CASSRQGSNTGELFF. The CDR3 DNA follows: TGTGCCAGCAGCCGACAGGGTTCGAACACCGGGGAGCTGTTTTTT. The V call is TRBV7-3, the J call TRBJ2-2; 7 nucleotides align to TRBD1. CDR3 length equals 15 residues. Germline CDR1 SGHTA, CDR2 FQGTGA. The J segment lost 0 bases and the V segment lost 5 bases, leaving 3 bases of the junction unmatched.

This clone was recorded once. The chain is built from TRBV4-2 and TRBJ2-3; D is possibly TRBD2 (5 bases). The V gene's germline CDR1 is LGHNA and CDR2 YNFKEQ. This CDR3 is built from 18 residues. V lost 1 base to trimming and J lost 2 bases, with 19 bases between them. The CDR3 loop is CASSQAHSGGAYTDTQYF. The DNA for the CDR3 is TGTGCCAGCAGCCAAGCCCATTCCGGAGGAGCCTACACAGATACGCAGTATTTT.

The chain employs TRBV5-4 and TRBJ1-4; TRBD1 is a possible D gene (6 bases). The CDR3 extends over 18 amino acids. The V gene lost 4 bases and the J gene lost 0 bases, with 19 bases spanning the gap. Germline V gene lookup returns CDR1 SGHNT and CDR2 YYREEE (reference sequence). CDR3 coding DNA: TGTGCCAGCAGCGATAAAACAGGGAACCCTGCAACTAATGAAAAACTGTTTTTT. Its translation: CASSDKTGNPATNEKLFF.

This clone was observed a single time. The chain joins TRBV5-4 to TRBJ2-5; 9 positions agree with TRBD2. The CDR3 has 13 amino acids. V lost 1 base to trimming and J lost 9 bases; unmatched junction nucleotides: 4. CDR1 SGHNT and CDR2 YYREEE come from the germline V gene (reference sequence). The CDR3 DNA follows: TGTGCCAGCAGCTTGCTGGTAGCGGGAGCCCAGTACTTC. Its translation: CASSLLVAGAQYF.

The chain couples TRBV29-1 to TRBJ2-5; D remains ambiguous. Germline V CDR1 and CDR2: SQVTM, ANQGSEA. The CDR3 contains 12 residues. Trimming shortened V by 5 bases and J by 5 bases, and 12 bases separated the two germline ends. The CDR3 sequence: CSVYAAAETQYF. CDR3 DNA sequence: TGCAGCGTTTATGCGGCGGCCGAGACCCAGTACTTC.

The gene calls are TRBV7-2 and TRBJ2-3; 7 nucleotides match TRBD2. Germline-derived CDR1 and CDR2 are SGHTA and FQGNSA. The CDR3 runs to 15 residues. The ends lost 1 base at V and 5 bases at J; junction bases unmatched: 6. CDR3 in DNA: TGTGCCAGCAGCTTAGTGAGGACTAGTAGAGATACGCAGTATTTT. Protein: CASSLVRTSRDTQYF.